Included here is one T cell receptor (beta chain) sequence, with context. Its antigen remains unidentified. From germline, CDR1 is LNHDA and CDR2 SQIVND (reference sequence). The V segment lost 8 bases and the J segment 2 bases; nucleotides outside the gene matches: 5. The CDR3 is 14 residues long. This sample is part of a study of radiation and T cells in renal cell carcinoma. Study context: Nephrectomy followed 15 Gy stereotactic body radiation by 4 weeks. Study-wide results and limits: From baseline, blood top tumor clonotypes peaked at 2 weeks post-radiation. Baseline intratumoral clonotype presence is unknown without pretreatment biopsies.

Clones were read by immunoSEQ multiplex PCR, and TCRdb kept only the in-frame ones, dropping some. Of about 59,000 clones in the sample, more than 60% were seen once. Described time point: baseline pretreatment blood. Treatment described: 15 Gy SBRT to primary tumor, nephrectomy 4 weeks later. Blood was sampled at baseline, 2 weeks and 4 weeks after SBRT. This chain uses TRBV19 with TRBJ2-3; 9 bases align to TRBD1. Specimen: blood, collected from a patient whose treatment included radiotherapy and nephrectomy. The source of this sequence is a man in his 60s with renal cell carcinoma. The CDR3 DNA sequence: TGTGCCAGTGGGGACAGGGCCTACACAGATACGCAGTATTTT. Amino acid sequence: CASGDRAYTDTQYF.